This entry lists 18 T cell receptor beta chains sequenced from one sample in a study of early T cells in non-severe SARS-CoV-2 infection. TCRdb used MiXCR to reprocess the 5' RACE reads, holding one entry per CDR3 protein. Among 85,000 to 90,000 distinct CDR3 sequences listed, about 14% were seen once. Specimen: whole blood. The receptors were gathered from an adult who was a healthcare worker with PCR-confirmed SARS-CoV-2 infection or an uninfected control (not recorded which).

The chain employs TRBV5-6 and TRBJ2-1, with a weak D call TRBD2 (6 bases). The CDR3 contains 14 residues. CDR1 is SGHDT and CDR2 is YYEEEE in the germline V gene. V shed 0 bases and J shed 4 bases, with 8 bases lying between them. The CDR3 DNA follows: TGTGCCAGCAGCTTGGGGCGGGGATACAATGAGCAGTTCTTC. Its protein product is CASSLGRGYNEQFF.

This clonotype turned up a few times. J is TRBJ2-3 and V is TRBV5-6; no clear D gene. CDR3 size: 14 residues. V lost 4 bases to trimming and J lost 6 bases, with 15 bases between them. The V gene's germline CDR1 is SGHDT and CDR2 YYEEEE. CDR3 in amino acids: CASSPTAVSDTQYF. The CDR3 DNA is TGTGCCAGCAGCCCGACGGCGGTTAGTGATACGCAGTATTTT.

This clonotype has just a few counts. CDR3 region: CSVFGGREDTQYF. CDR3 DNA sequence: TGCAGTGTTTTCGGGGGACGTGAAGATACGCAGTATTTT. The rearrangement uses TRBV20-1 and TRBJ2-3; D may be TRBD2 (6 bases). Deletions cut 7 bases from V and 5 bases from J, with 16 bases between. The CDR3 loop spans 13 amino acids. In germline, CDR1 is DFQATT, CDR2 SNEGSKA (reference sequence).

CDR3 nucleotide sequence: TGCAGCGTTGCTTCCTCCTACGAGCAGTACTTC. As protein: CSVASSYEQYF. The gene calls are TRBV29-1 and TRBJ2-7; D remains ambiguous. Germline CDR1 reads SQVTM; CDR2 reads ANQGSEA. V shed 4 bases and J shed 0 bases, with 4 bases lying between them. The CDR3 totals 11 residues.

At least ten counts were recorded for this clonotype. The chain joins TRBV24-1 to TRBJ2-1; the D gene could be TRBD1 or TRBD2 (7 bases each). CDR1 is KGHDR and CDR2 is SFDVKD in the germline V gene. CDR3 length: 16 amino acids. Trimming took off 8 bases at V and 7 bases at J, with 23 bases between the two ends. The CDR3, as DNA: TGTGCCACCAAGCTCGGAGGGGGGGACAGATCTAATGAGCAGTTCTTC. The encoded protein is CATKLGGGDRSNEQFF.

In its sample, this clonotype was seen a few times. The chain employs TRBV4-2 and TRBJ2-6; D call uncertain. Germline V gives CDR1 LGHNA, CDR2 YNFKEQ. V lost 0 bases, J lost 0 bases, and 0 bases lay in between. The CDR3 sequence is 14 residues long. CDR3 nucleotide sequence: TGTGCCAGCAGCCAAGACTCTGGGGCCAACGTCCTGACTTTC. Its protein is CASSQDSGANVLTF.

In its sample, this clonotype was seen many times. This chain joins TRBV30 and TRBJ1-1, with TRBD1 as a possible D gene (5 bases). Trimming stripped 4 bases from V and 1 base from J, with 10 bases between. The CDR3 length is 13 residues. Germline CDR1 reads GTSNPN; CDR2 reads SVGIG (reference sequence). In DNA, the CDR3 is TGTGCCTGGACCAGACAGACGAACACTGAAGCTTTCTTT. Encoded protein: CAWTRQTNTEAFF.

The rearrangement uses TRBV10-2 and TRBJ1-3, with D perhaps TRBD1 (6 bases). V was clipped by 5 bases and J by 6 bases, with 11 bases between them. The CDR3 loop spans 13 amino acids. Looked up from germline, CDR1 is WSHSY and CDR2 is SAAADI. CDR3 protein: CASSTGGENTIYF. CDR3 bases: TGCGCCAGCAGTACGGGGGGCGAAAACACCATATATTTT.

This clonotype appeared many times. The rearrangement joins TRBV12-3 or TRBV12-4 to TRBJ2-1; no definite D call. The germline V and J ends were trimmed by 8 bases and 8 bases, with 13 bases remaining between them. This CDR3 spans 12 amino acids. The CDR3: CASRSRTDEQFF. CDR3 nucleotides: TGTGCCAGCCGGTCACGAACCGATGAGCAGTTCTTC.

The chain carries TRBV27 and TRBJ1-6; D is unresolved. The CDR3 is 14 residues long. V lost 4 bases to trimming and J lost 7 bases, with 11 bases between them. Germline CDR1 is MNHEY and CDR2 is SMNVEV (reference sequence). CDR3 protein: CASSWRTGNSPLHF. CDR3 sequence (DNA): TGTGCCAGCAGTTGGAGGACCGGGAATTCACCCCTCCACTTT.

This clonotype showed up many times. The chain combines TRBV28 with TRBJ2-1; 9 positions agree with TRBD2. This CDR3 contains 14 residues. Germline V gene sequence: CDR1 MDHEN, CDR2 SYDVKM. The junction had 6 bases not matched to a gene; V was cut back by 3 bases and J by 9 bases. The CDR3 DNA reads TGTGCCAGCAGTTTTTTGGCGGGGGGGACTGAGCAGTTCTTC. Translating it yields CASSFLAGGTEQFF.

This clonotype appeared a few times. As DNA, the CDR3 is TGCAGTGCCATGACTAGCGCCTACAATGAGCAGTTCTTC. Translating it yields CSAMTSAYNEQFF. The chain has TRBV20-1 and TRBJ2-1; 8 nucleotides agree with TRBD2. This CDR3 is 13 amino acids long. V lost 6 bases, J lost 2 bases, and 3 bases stayed unmatched. The germline gives CDR1 DFQATT, CDR2 SNEGSKA (reference sequence).

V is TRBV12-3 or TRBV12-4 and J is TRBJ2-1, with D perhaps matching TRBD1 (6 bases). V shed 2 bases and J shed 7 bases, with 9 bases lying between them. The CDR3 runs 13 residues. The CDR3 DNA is TGTGCCAGCAGTTTATGGGACACTAATGAGCAGTTCTTC. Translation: CASSLWDTNEQFF.

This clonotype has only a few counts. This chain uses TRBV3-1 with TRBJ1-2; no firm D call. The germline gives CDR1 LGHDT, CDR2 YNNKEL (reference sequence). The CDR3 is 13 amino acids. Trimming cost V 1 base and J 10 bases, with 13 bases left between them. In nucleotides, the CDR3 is TGTGCCAGCAGCCAAGCAATGGGTTTTGACTACACCTTC. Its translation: CASSQAMGFDYTF.

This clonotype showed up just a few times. The CDR3 protein is CASSLAAGQQPQHF. The DNA for the CDR3 is TGCGCCAGCAGCTTGGCCGCGGGGCAGCAGCCCCAGCATTTT. The chain recombines TRBV5-1 with TRBJ1-5, with D possibly TRBD1 on 5 matching bases. The V and J ends lost 0 bases and 7 bases respectively, with 11 bases between them. The V gene's germline CDR1 is SGHRS and CDR2 YFSETQ. The CDR3 is 14 amino acids.

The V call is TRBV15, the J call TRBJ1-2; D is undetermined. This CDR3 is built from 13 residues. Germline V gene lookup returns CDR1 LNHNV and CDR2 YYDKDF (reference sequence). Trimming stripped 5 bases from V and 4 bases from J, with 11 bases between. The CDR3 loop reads CATSARAGYGYTF. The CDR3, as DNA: TGTGCCACCAGCGCCCGGGCCGGCTATGGCTACACCTTC.

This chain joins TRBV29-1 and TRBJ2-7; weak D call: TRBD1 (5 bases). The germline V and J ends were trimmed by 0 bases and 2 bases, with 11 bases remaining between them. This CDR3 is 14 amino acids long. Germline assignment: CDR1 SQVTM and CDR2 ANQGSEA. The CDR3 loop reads CSVEEGVNTYEQYF. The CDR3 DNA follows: TGCAGCGTTGAAGAAGGGGTGAACACCTACGAGCAGTACTTC.

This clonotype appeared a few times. CDR3 coding DNA: TGTGCCAGCAGCCTCGACAGAAACAACAATGAGCAGTTCTTC. This codes for CASSLDRNNNEQFF. The rearrangement joins TRBV2 to TRBJ2-1, with a possible D match to TRBD1 (5 bases). The germline CDR1 and CDR2 sequences are SNHLY and FYNNEI. The CDR3 length is 14 residues. V was pared by 6 bases and J by 5 bases, with 14 bases between.